This paragraph reports one T cell receptor beta chain. The V gene's germline CDR1 is SQVTM and CDR2 ANQGSEA. The CDR3 is 12 amino acids. V lost 7 bases, J lost 9 bases, and 10 bases stayed unmatched. The data originate from a study of blood T cell repertoires in COVID-19. Study-level background: Material from acute and convalescent COVID-19 was sourced from the United States, Italy and Spain.

Assay: immunoSEQ multiplex PCR; the TCRdb copy retains only in-frame clones and omits some. Of around 86,000 clones detected, 87% appear once; the ten largest clones hold around 7%. Sequenced material: peripheral blood. The source is a human donor with acute or convalescent COVID-19. The donor label of this sample is uncertain. This chain links TRBV29-1 with TRBJ2-3; 7 nucleotides match TRBD1. CDR3 in amino acids: CSASPPGQTQYF. CDR3 in DNA: TGCAGCGCATCTCCTCCGGGACAGACGCAGTATTTT.